These 5 T cell receptor beta chains originate from one sample sequenced in a study of response to subunit inactivated influenza vaccine. TCRdb analysed the RT-PCR reads with MiXCR anew, one entry per CDR3 protein. This table has about 700,000 distinct CDR3 sequences, 15% to 19% appearing once. This material consisted of PBMCs from blood, taken 11 to 12 days after vaccination. Every receptor here comes from a man in his forties or fifties who received an inactivated influenza vaccine.

This clonotype has only a few counts. The chain is built from TRBV4-3 and TRBJ2-7; D perhaps matches TRBD1 (6 bases). The CDR3 runs to 15 residues. Trimming removed 0 bases at V and 2 bases at J, with 11 bases between. Germline loops: CDR1 LGHNA, CDR2 YSLEER. CDR3 DNA sequence: TGCGCCAGCAGCCAAGATCAGGGGATCCCCTACGAGCAGTACTTC. Translation: CASSQDQGIPYEQYF.

V usage is TRBV11-2 and J usage is TRBJ2-5; a weak D match, TRBD2 (5 bases). The CDR3 loop spans 14 amino acids. V shed 2 bases and J shed 2 bases, with 9 bases lying between them. Germline assignment: CDR1 SGHAT and CDR2 FQNNGV. CDR3 region: CASSLPSLQETQYF. CDR3 bases: TGTGCCAGCAGCTTACCTAGCCTTCAAGAGACCCAGTACTTC.

The table lists this clonotype with a few counts. The CDR3 loop is CATSDTGRIWGNEQFF. In nucleotides, the CDR3 is TGTGCCACCAGTGATACCGGACGTATATGGGGCAATGAGCAGTTCTTC. The chain employs TRBV24-1 and TRBJ2-1; D unresolved. CDR1 and CDR2 (germline): KGHDR, SFDVKD. The V end lost 3 bases, the J end lost 6 bases, and 17 bases lay between the germline ends. The length of the CDR3 is 16 residues.

The chain couples TRBV29-1 to TRBJ1-2; 8 bases agree with TRBD1. The CDR3 extends over 14 amino acids. V dropped 7 bases and J dropped 3; count of bases not matched to a gene: 10. Germline CDR1 is SQVTM and CDR2 is ANQGSEA. The CDR3, as DNA: TGCAGCGCATCCCGAATACAGGGGGACTATGGCTACACCTTC. This gives the protein CSASRIQGDYGYTF.

This clonotype appeared many times. This chain links TRBV5-1 with TRBJ2-1; D unresolved. V was clipped by 0 bases and J by 4 bases, with 8 bases between them. The CDR3 consists of 14 residues. From germline, CDR1 is SGHRS and CDR2 YFSETQ. CDR3 amino acids: CASSLGQQYNEQFF. Written as DNA, the CDR3 is TGCGCCAGCAGCTTGGGGCAGCAGTACAATGAGCAGTTCTTC. Looking up the rest from reference TRBV5-1 and TRBJ2-1 gives the full variable domain: KAGVTQTPRYLIKTRGQQVTLSCSPISGHRSVSWYQQTPGQGLQFLFEYFSETQRNKGNFPGRFSGRQFSNSRSEMNVSTLELGDSALYLCASSLGQQYNEQFFGPGTRLTVL.